A selection of T cell receptor beta chains follows, all from one sample in a study of blood T cell repertoires in COVID-19. Clones were sequenced by immunoSEQ multiplex PCR, and TCRdb holds only the in-frame ones, with some missing. This sample has 70,000 or so clones, with 76% found just once. The sequenced sample was peripheral blood. The source of these receptors is a man aged 60-69 years with COVID-19, enrolled during active disease. The CDR3 runs from the conserved cysteine through the conserved F or W. Fields, in order: V gene, J gene, D gene, clone size, CDR3 protein, CDR3 DNA. A D gene is named only where the DNA matches it firmly. Size tells how often a clone was seen (once, few, many) or the class of an expanded clone, and some rows leave it out.

V: TRBV19; J: TRBJ2-3; D: -; size: -; CDR3: CASSTDDRPTDTQYF; DNA: TGTGCCAGTAGTACGGACGACAGGCCCACAGATACGCAGTATTTT
V: TRBV6-5; J: TRBJ1-5; D: -; size: -; CDR3: CASSPGRNQPQHF; DNA: TGTGCCAGCAGTCCGGGGAGGAACCAGCCCCAGCATTTT
V: TRBV14; J: TRBJ1-4; D: -; size: few; CDR3: CASSPPSRNEKLFF; DNA: TGTGCCAGCAGCCCCCCTAGTCGTAATGAAAAACTGTTTTTT
V: TRBV28; J: TRBJ1-6; D: -; size: -; CDR3: CASSPPTESPLHF; DNA: TGTGCCAGCAGTCCCCCGACAGAATCACCCCTCCACTTT
V: TRBV7-2; J: TRBJ2-5; D: TRBD1; size: -; CDR3: CASSLDGTGVRWTQYF; DNA: TGTGCCAGCAGCTTAGATGGGACAGGGGTTCGTTGGACCCAGTACTTC
V: TRBV10-1; J: TRBJ2-7; D: TRBD1; size: -; CDR3: CASSQTGGDEQYF; DNA: TGCGCCAGCAGCCAAACAGGGGGCGACGAGCAGTACTTC
V: TRBV6-2/TRBV6-3; J: TRBJ2-1; D: TRBD2; size: -; CDR3: CASSRLMGGRSSYNEQFF; DNA: TGTGCCAGCAGTCGCCTGATGGGCGGGAGGAGCTCCTACAATGAGCAGTTCTTC
V: TRBV30; J: TRBJ1-2; D: TRBD1; size: -; CDR3: CAWRRTGGGYYGYTF; DNA: TGTGCCTGGAGAAGGACAGGAGGGGGCTACTATGGCTACACCTTC
V: TRBV2; J: TRBJ2-1; D: -; size: -; CDR3: CASHGGALYNEQFF; DNA: TGTGCCAGTCATGGGGGGGCCCTCTACAATGAGCAGTTCTTC
V: TRBV2; J: TRBJ1-1; D: -; size: -; CDR3: CASSLQGNTEAFF; DNA: TGTGCCAGCAGTCTACAGGGGAACACTGAAGCTTTCTTT
V: TRBV29-1; J: TRBJ2-7; D: TRBD1; size: -; CDR3: CSVAGTGGSYEQYF; DNA: TGCAGCGTTGCCGGGACAGGGGGTTCCTACGAGCAGTACTTC
V: TRBV7-9; J: TRBJ1-1; D: TRBD1; size: -; CDR3: CASSSSTAGTGGTEAFF; DNA: TGTGCCAGCAGCTCGAGTACAGCCGGGACAGGGGGCACTGAAGCTTTCTTT
V: TRBV6-5; J: TRBJ2-2; D: -; size: -; CDR3: CASSYRSQVGELFF; DNA: TGTGCCAGCAGTTATAGAAGCCAGGTCGGGGAGCTGTTTTTT
V: TRBV5-1; J: TRBJ2-5; D: TRBD2; size: -; CDR3: CASSLALLAGGPGETQYF; DNA: TGCGCCAGCAGCTTGGCCCTACTAGCGGGGGGGCCGGGAGAGACCCAGTACTTC
V: TRBV10-3; J: TRBJ1-5; D: TRBD1; size: -; CDR3: CAISDSGQGVNQPQHF; DNA: TGTGCCATCAGTGACTCTGGACAGGGGGTGAATCAGCCCCAGCATTTT
V: TRBV7-3; J: TRBJ2-3; D: -; size: -; CDR3: CASSLNPPDTQYF; DNA: TGTGCCAGCAGCTTAAATCCCCCGGATACGCAGTATTTT
V: TRBV6-5; J: TRBJ2-1; D: -; size: once; CDR3: CASSPSGRSYNEQFF; DNA: TGTGCCAGCAGTCCCTCTGGCCGCTCCTACAATGAGCAGTTCTTC
V: TRBV12-3/TRBV12-4; J: TRBJ2-1; D: -; size: -; CDR3: CASSSMSVNEQFF; DNA: TGTGCCAGCAGTTCAATGAGCGTCAATGAGCAGTTCTTC
V: TRBV5-1; J: TRBJ2-1; D: TRBD2; size: once; CDR3: CASTRLAGGSGNEQFF; DNA: TGCGCCAGCACCCGACTAGCGGGGGGATCTGGGAATGAGCAGTTCTTC
V: TRBV9; J: TRBJ2-7; D: TRBD1; size: -; CDR3: CASSVAFPHRGRWDEQYF; DNA: TGTGCCAGCAGCGTAGCCTTCCCCCACAGGGGGCGATGGGACGAGCAGTACTTC
V: TRBV5-1; J: TRBJ2-5; D: TRBD2; size: -; CDR3: CASRARPSGRRETQYF; DNA: TGCGCCAGCAGAGCGAGGCCTAGCGGGAGGCGAGAGACCCAGTACTTC
V: TRBV7-2; J: TRBJ2-7; D: -; size: -; CDR3: CASSSDGWDTRRSYEQYF; DNA: TGTGCCAGCAGCTCCGATGGATGGGACACACGACGCTCCTACGAGCAGTACTTC
V: TRBV7-3; J: TRBJ2-3; D: TRBD1; size: few; CDR3: CASSLMGTDQYF; DNA: TGTGCCAGCAGCTTAATGGGGACAGATCAGTATTTT
V: TRBV4-1; J: TRBJ2-1; D: TRBD2; size: once; CDR3: CASRGGLAGDNEQFF; DNA: TGCGCCAGCAGAGGGGGACTAGCGGGAGATAATGAGCAGTTCTTC
V: TRBV6-5; J: TRBJ1-6; D: -; size: -; CDR3: CASRKLIANSPLHF; DNA: TGTGCCAGCAGGAAACTCATAGCGAATTCACCCCTCCACTTT
V: TRBV7-3; J: TRBJ1-3; D: TRBD1; size: -; CDR3: CASSFGQVGSGNTIYF; DNA: TGTGCCAGCAGCTTCGGACAGGTCGGGTCGGGAAACACCATATATTTT
V: TRBV11-3; J: TRBJ2-1; D: TRBD2; size: -; CDR3: CASSDPLAGVGYNEQFF; DNA: TGTGCCAGCAGCGATCCCCTAGCGGGAGTCGGGTACAATGAGCAGTTCTTC
V: TRBV12-3/TRBV12-4; J: TRBJ2-2; D: -; size: -; CDR3: CASSLRGGGELFF; DNA: TGTGCCAGCAGCCTGAGGGGGGGCGGGGAGCTGTTTTTT
V: TRBV19; J: TRBJ1-6; D: TRBD1; size: -; CDR3: CASSVQQGAFGSPLHF; DNA: TGTGCCAGTAGTGTCCAACAGGGGGCTTTTGGTTCACCCCTCCACTTT
V: TRBV5-1; J: TRBJ1-4; D: -; size: -; CDR3: CASSLSTATNEKLFF; DNA: TGCGCCAGCAGCCTAAGCACTGCAACTAATGAAAAACTGTTTTTT
V: TRBV11-2; J: TRBJ2-1; D: -; size: -; CDR3: CASRKLPGRIGGVNEQFF; DNA: TGTGCCAGCAGGAAACTTCCGGGGAGGATCGGTGGGGTAAATGAGCAGTTCTTC
V: TRBV18; J: TRBJ2-7; D: -; size: -; CDR3: CASSRAVGGEQYF; DNA: TGTGCCAGCTCACGAGCGGTGGGCGGCGAGCAGTACTTC
V: TRBV5-5; J: TRBJ2-2; D: -; size: -; CDR3: CASSVGSGGELFF; DNA: TGTGCCAGCAGCGTGGGGTCGGGCGGGGAGCTGTTTTTT
V: TRBV19; J: TRBJ2-2; D: TRBD1; size: -; CDR3: CASENPRQGVTGELFF; DNA: TGTGCCAGCGAAAATCCCCGACAGGGGGTTACCGGGGAGCTGTTTTTT
V: TRBV6-5; J: TRBJ1-6; D: TRBD1; size: -; CDR3: CASRADREFNSPLHF; DNA: TGTGCCAGCAGGGCGGACAGGGAGTTTAACTCACCCCTCCACTTT
V: TRBV3-1/TRBV3-2; J: TRBJ1-2; D: -; size: -; CDR3: CASSQGRTENYGYTF; DNA: TGTGCCAGCAGCCAAGGACGGACAGAAAACTATGGCTACACCTTC
V: TRBV30; J: TRBJ2-7; D: TRBD1; size: -; CDR3: CAWSGTGQGLEQYF; DNA: TGTGCCTGGAGTGGTACGGGACAGGGTCTCGAGCAGTACTTC
V: TRBV19; J: TRBJ1-5; D: -; size: once; CDR3: CASNNRDTSNQPQHF; DNA: TGTGCCAGTAACAACAGGGACACGAGCAATCAGCCCCAACATTTT
V: TRBV7-9; J: TRBJ2-1; D: -; size: once; CDR3: CASSPRDSPYNEQFF; DNA: TGTGCCAGCAGCCCCCGGGACTCCCCCTACAATGAGCAGTTCTTC
V: TRBV11-2; J: TRBJ1-5; D: -; size: -; CDR3: CASSPWAGEDQPQHF; DNA: TGTGCCAGCAGCCCGTGGGCGGGGGAGGATCAGCCCCAGCATTTT
V: TRBV7-2; J: TRBJ2-7; D: TRBD2; size: -; CDR3: CASSRQGPAGEHEQYF; DNA: TGTGCCAGCAGCAGGCAGGGCCCAGCGGGAGAACACGAGCAGTACTTC
V: TRBV19; J: TRBJ1-2; D: -; size: -; CDR3: CASSMGRSNYGYTF; DNA: TGTGCCAGTAGTATGGGGAGGTCCAACTATGGCTACACCTTC
V: TRBV29-1; J: TRBJ1-2; D: -; size: -; CDR3: CSEHQGGNYGYTF; DNA: TGCAGCGAACATCAGGGTGGCAACTATGGCTACACCTTC
V: TRBV2; J: TRBJ2-7; D: TRBD2; size: -; CDR3: CASSDSRGTRIYEQYF; DNA: TGTGCCAGCAGTGACTCACGCGGGACTAGGATTTACGAGCAGTACTTC
V: TRBV19; J: TRBJ2-5; D: TRBD2; size: -; CDR3: CASSIDHLGRGGRETQYF; DNA: TGTGCCAGTAGTATAGACCATTTAGGGCGGGGGGGCCGCGAGACCCAGTACTTC
V: TRBV11-3; J: TRBJ2-1; D: TRBD1; size: -; CDR3: CASSLDRTGIFF; DNA: TGTGCCAGCAGCTTAGATCGGACAGGGATTTTCTTC
V: TRBV19; J: TRBJ2-7; D: -; size: -; CDR3: CASSPQPQGEQYF; DNA: TGTGCCAGTAGCCCTCAGCCCCAGGGGGAGCAGTACTTC
V: TRBV11-2; J: TRBJ1-2; D: TRBD1; size: -; CDR3: CASSPRQGSFYGYTF; DNA: TGTGCCAGCAGCCCCCGACAGGGATCCTTCTATGGCTACACCTTC
V: TRBV29-1; J: TRBJ1-1; D: -; size: -; CDR3: CSVEASNTEAFF; DNA: TGCAGCGTGGAGGCTAGTAACACTGAAGCTTTCTTT
V: TRBV9; J: TRBJ1-5; D: TRBD1; size: -; CDR3: CASSSGTANQPQHF; DNA: TGTGCCAGCAGCTCCGGGACAGCAAATCAGCCCCAGCATTTT
V: TRBV6-7; J: TRBJ1-1; D: -; size: -; CDR3: CASSYSNLGPGATEAFF; DNA: TGTGCCAGCAGTTACTCAAACCTGGGGCCAGGGGCCACTGAAGCTTTCTTT